This T cell receptor (beta chain) was identified during a study of OX40 agonist ivuxolimab in advanced cancers. Study at large: Partial responses occurred in three patients (one hepatocellular carcinoma, two cutaneous melanoma).

Libraries were prepared by immunoSEQ multiplex PCR; TCRdb keeps only in-frame clonotypes and omits some of them. Of 53,000 or so clones in the sample, over 80% were seen once. Germline V gene data show CDR1 as SEHNR and CDR2 as FQNEAQ (reference sequence). V was trimmed by 7 bases and J by 5 bases, leaving 9 bases between them. The CDR3 spans 11 residues. The receptor was derived from an adult with an advanced solid tumor such as melanoma, head and neck, liver or kidney cancer. This sample comprised CD4+ or CD8+ T cells sorted from blood, obtained in a trial of the OX40 agonist ivuxolimab. The V call is TRBV7-9, the J call TRBJ2-7; no definite D call. DNA of the CDR3: TGTGCCAGCACTCTTATCGACGAGCAGTACTTC. Amino acid sequence: CASTLIDEQYF.